These 10 T cell receptor beta chains originate from one sample sequenced in a study of blood T cell repertoires in COVID-19. The table came from immunoSEQ multiplex PCR; TCRdb's copy has only in-frame clones and leaves some out. The sample has hundreds of thousands of clones, approximately 80% seen once. Input material: peripheral blood. The receptors were sampled from a woman aged 80 or over with acute or convalescent COVID-19.

This chain uses TRBV6-2 or TRBV6-3 with TRBJ2-2; TRBD1 is a possible D gene (6 bases). This CDR3 comprises 13 residues. CDR1 is MNHEY and CDR2 is SVGEGT in the germline V gene. The ends were cut back, 2 bases at V and 6 bases at J, with 7 bases in the middle. The CDR3 spells CASSYKGAGELFF. CDR3 coding DNA: TGTGCCAGCAGTTACAAGGGGGCCGGGGAGCTGTTTTTT.

The rearrangement uses TRBV4-2 and TRBJ1-2; 11 bases line up with TRBD1. Losses at the gene ends were 4 bases for V and 5 bases for J; bases not matched to a gene: 12. Germline CDR1 is LGHNA and CDR2 is YNFKEQ. The CDR3 loop spans 17 amino acids. The CDR3 here is CASSRTGGALGEYGYTF. The CDR3 DNA reads as TGTGCCAGCAGCCGGACAGGGGGCGCGCTGGGGGAGTATGGCTACACCTTC.

The chain joins TRBV27 to TRBJ2-7; no clear D. Germline lookup yields CDR1 MNHEY and CDR2 SMNVEV (reference sequence). The germline V and J ends were trimmed by 6 bases and 0 bases, with 15 bases remaining between them. The CDR3 length is 15 residues. CDR3 bases: TGTGCCAGCAGCCCCATTTCAGGTATCTCCTACGAGCAGTACTTC. Encoded protein: CASSPISGISYEQYF.

The chain is built from TRBV25-1 and TRBJ1-5; 8 bases are shared with TRBD1. The V gene's germline CDR1 is MGHDK and CDR2 SYGVNS. V trimming: 3 bases; J trimming: 7 bases; junction bases outside the gene matches: 11. The CDR3 runs 16 residues. As DNA, the CDR3 is TGTGCCAGCAGTGATGAAGGAACAGGGGGTAACCAGCCCCAGCATTTT. Its protein is CASSDEGTGGNQPQHF.

The rearrangement joins TRBV28 to TRBJ2-7, with 7 bases aligning to TRBD2. This CDR3 contains 18 residues. The germline V gene encodes CDR1 MDHEN and CDR2 SYDVKM. J lost 5 bases, V lost 3 bases, and 19 bases had no gene match. The CDR3 region is CASSLRGGGSVRFHEQYF. CDR3 in DNA: TGTGCCAGCAGTTTGAGGGGCGGGGGAAGCGTTAGGTTCCACGAGCAGTACTTC. Full variable domain (outside the CDR3, taken from reference TRBV28 and TRBJ2-7): DVKVTQSSRYLVKRTGEKVFLECVQDMDHENMFWYRQDPGLGLRLIYFSYDVKMKEKGDIPEGYSVSREKKERFSLILESASTNQTSMYLCASSLRGGGSVRFHEQYFGPGTRLTVT.

This clone was seen a handful of times. The V gene is TRBV5-1, the J gene TRBJ2-3; 7 positions agree with TRBD2. The germline CDR1 and CDR2 sequences are SGHRS and YFSETQ. With V trimmed by 5 bases and J by 3 bases, 3 bases remained unmatched. The CDR3 has 13 amino acids. In nucleotides, the CDR3 is TGCGCCAGCAGGCCTAGCGGAACAGATACGCAGTATTTT. It codes for CASRPSGTDTQYF.

The V gene is TRBV28, the J gene TRBJ2-7; 9 nucleotides agree with TRBD1. Germline V gene lookup returns CDR1 MDHEN and CDR2 SYDVKM. The V and J ends lost 3 bases and 2 bases, in that order; junction bases with no gene match: 8. This CDR3 is 16 amino acids long. The CDR3 is CASSLVKTGGTYEQYF. The CDR3 DNA sequence: TGTGCCAGCAGTTTGGTAAAGACAGGGGGAACCTACGAGCAGTACTTC.

The J gene is TRBJ1-2, the V gene TRBV6-5; weak D call: TRBD1 (5 bases). Germline values: CDR1 MNHEY, CDR2 SVGAGI. V was cut by 6 bases and J by 0 bases, with 8 bases left in between. This CDR3 region has 13 residues. CDR3: CASRGPANYGYTF. The CDR3 nucleotides are TGTGCCAGCAGGGGGCCTGCTAACTATGGCTACACCTTC.

The V and J genes are TRBV11-2 and TRBJ2-5; perhaps TRBD1 as D (5 bases). The length of the CDR3 is 15 residues. The germline V gene encodes CDR1 SGHAT and CDR2 FQNNGV. The ends were cut back, 2 bases at V and 2 bases at J, with 12 bases in the middle. CDR3 region: CASSLSRGLQETQYF. In nucleotides, the CDR3 is TGTGCCAGCAGCTTATCTAGGGGATTACAAGAGACCCAGTACTTC.

CDR3 sequence: CASRDNDNSPLHF. The CDR3, as DNA: TGTGCCAGCCGGGACAACGATAATTCACCCCTCCACTTT. The chain recombines TRBV9 with TRBJ1-6; D possibly corresponds to TRBD1 (6 bases). The V end lost 7 bases, the J end lost 5 bases, and 10 bases lay between the germline ends. The CDR3 is 13 amino acids. Germline values: CDR1 SGDLS, CDR2 YYNGEE.